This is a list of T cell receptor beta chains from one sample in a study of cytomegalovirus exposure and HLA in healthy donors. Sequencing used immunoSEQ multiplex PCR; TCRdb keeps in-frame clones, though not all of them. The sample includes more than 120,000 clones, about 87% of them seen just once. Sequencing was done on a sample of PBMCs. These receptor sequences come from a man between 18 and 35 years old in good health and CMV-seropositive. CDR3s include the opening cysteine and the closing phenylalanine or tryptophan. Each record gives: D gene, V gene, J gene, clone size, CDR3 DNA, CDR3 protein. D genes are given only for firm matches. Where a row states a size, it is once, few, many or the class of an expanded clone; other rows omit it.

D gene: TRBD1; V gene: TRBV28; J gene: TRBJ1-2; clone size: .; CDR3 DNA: TGTGCCAGCGGATACCGGGACAGGGGTTATGGCTACACCTTC; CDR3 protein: CASGYRDRGYGYTF
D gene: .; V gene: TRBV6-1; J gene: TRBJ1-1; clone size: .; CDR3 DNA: TGTGCCAGCAGTCAAGGGGGGGGGATGAACACTGAAGCTTTCTTT; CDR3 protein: CASSQGGGMNTEAFF
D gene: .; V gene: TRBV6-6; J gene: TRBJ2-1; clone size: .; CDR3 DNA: TGTGCCAGCAGTTTAGGGGGGGCTGAGCAGTTCTTC; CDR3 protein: CASSLGGAEQFF
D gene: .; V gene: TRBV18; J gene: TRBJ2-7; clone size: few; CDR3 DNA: TGTGCCAGCTCACCGGGGGGAGAATCGAGGGAGCAGTACTTC; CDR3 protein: CASSPGGESREQYF
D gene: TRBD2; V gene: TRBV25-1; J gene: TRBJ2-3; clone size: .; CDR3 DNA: TGTGCCAGCAGTACCCTTGGACTAGCGGGAGTGTCAGATACGCAGTATTTT; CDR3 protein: CASSTLGLAGVSDTQYF
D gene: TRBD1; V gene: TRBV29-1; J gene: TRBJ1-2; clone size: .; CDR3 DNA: TGCAGCGTCCAGGGGGCGTATGGCTACACCTTC; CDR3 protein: CSVQGAYGYTF
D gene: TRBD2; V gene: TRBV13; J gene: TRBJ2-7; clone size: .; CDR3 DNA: TGTGCCAGCAGCCCGCGGACTAGCGGGGGGACCTACGAGCAGTACTTC; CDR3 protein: CASSPRTSGGTYEQYF
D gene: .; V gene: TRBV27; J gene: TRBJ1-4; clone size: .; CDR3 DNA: TGTGCCAGCAGGCTACAGAGTGCGGAAAAACTGTTTTTT; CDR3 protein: CASRLQSAEKLFF
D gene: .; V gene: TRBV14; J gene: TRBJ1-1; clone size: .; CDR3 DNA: TGTGCCAGCACCCTCGGGGGAGGACGGCCTAAAGCTTTCTTT; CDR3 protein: CASTLGGGRPKAFF
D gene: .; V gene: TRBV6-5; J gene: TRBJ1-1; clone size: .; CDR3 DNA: TGTGCCAGCAGTTACTCGACAGGTTTTTATAACACTGAAGCTTTCTTT; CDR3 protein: CASSYSTGFYNTEAFF
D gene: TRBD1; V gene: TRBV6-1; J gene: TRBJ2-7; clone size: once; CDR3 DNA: TGTGCCAGCCCTCCAAGCCGGGACAGGGGAGTTCAGCAGTACTTC; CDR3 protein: CASPPSRDRGVQQYF
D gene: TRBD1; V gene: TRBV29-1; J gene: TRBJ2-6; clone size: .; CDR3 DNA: TGCAGCGTTCAGGGGGCAGCTGGGGCCAACGTCCTGACTTTC; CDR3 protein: CSVQGAAGANVLTF
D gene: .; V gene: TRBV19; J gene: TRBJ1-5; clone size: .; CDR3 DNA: TGTGCCAGTACCTGGACAGCTTATAGCAATCAGCCCCAGCATTTT; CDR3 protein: CASTWTAYSNQPQHF
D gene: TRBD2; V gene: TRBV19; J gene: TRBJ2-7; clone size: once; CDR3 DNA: TGTGCCAGTAGTACCAGCGGGGGCTCCTACGAGCAGTACTTC; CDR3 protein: CASSTSGGSYEQYF
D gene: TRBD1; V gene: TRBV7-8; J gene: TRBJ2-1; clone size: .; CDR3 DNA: TGTGCCAGCAGCCTACGGACAGGGTACAATGAGCAGTTCTTC; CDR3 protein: CASSLRTGYNEQFF
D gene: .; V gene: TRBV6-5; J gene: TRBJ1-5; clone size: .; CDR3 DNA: TGTGCCAGCAGTTACGGAGGTAGCAATCAGCCCCAGCATTTT; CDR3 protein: CASSYGGSNQPQHF